This TCR beta chain is from a study of PD-L1 blockade in urothelial cancer. Study details: At some point between 2014 and 2016 therapy began: atezolizumab 1,200 mg intravenously every 3 weeks. Blood analysis was done at 3 weeks (second dose) and 6 weeks after treatment began.

The CDR3 sequence is 14 residues long. Germline V gene lookup returns CDR1 SGHNT and CDR2 YYREEE (reference sequence). Trimming removed 0 bases from V and 8 bases from J, with 11 bases in between. Added to each PCR by spiking were synthetic TCR analog templates. The data were produced by immunoSEQ multiplex PCR, yet TCRdb's version contains in-frame clones alone and is incomplete. This table has about 63,000 clones, about 86% appearing once. Documented time point: pretreatment peripheral blood. Between 1 and 8 samples, pretreatment and on-treatment, were given by each patient. Sequenced material: PBMCs, taken around atezolizumab (anti-PD-L1) treatment. The sequence derives from a man between 65 and 85 years old with urothelial cancer. The chain links TRBV5-4 to TRBJ1-4, with D possibly matching TRBD1 (5 bases). As DNA, the CDR3 is TGTGCCAGCAGCTTGGCAGGGAGGGTCGAAAAACTGTTTTTT. Protein: CASSLAGRVEKLFF. The complete variable domain, with remaining parts taken from reference TRBV5-4 and TRBJ1-4, reads ETGVTQSPTHLIKTRGQQVTLRCSSQSGHNTVSWYQQALGQGPQFIFQYYREEENGRGNFPPRFSGLQFPNYSSELNVNALELDDSALYLCASSLAGRVEKLFFGSGTQLSVL.